The 4 T cell receptor beta chains given below trace back to one sample, sequenced in a study of blood T cell repertoires in COVID-19. Profiling relied on immunoSEQ multiplex PCR, and the TCRdb table lists in-frame clones only, not all of them. The sample has under 400,000 clones; 88% are singletons. Sequenced: peripheral blood. The origin of the receptors is a woman aged 30 to 39 with COVID-19, enrolled during active disease.

The CDR3 spells CASSTQGLDTEAFF. The CDR3 DNA is TGTGCCAGTAGTACCCAGGGTTTAGACACTGAAGCTTTCTTT. The chain carries TRBV19 and TRBJ1-1; D possibly corresponds to TRBD1 (5 bases). CDR1 and CDR2 from the germline V gene are LNHDA and SQIVND (reference sequence). This CDR3 is built from 14 residues. V was trimmed by 4 bases and J by 3 bases, leaving 12 bases between them.

The gene calls are TRBV6-5 and TRBJ2-3; D is perhaps TRBD1 (6 bases). CDR1 and CDR2 (germline): MNHEY, SVGAGI. The CDR3 loop spans 13 amino acids. The V end lost 6 bases, the J end lost 5 bases, and 12 bases lay between the germline ends. CDR3 protein: CASSLYRVDTQYF. The CDR3 DNA follows: TGTGCCAGCAGCCTCTACAGGGTAGATACGCAGTATTTT.

The rearrangement uses TRBV7-2 and TRBJ1-6; tentatively, D is TRBD1 (5 bases). V was trimmed by 1 base and J by 11 bases, leaving 12 bases between them. The V gene's germline CDR1 is SGHTA and CDR2 FQGNSA. The CDR3 spans 14 residues. The CDR3 region is CASSLVSQGPPLHF. DNA of the CDR3: TGTGCCAGCAGCTTAGTGTCTCAGGGCCCACCCCTCCACTTT.

The rearrangement uses TRBV6-2 or TRBV6-3 and TRBJ2-7; D is ambiguous. The CDR3 spans 13 residues. CDR1 and CDR2 from the germline V gene are MNHEY and SVGEGT. Trimming removed 2 bases from V and 3 bases from J, with 8 bases in between. This CDR3 is CASSYTNYYEQYF. The CDR3, as DNA: TGTGCCAGCAGTTACACAAACTACTACGAGCAGTACTTC.